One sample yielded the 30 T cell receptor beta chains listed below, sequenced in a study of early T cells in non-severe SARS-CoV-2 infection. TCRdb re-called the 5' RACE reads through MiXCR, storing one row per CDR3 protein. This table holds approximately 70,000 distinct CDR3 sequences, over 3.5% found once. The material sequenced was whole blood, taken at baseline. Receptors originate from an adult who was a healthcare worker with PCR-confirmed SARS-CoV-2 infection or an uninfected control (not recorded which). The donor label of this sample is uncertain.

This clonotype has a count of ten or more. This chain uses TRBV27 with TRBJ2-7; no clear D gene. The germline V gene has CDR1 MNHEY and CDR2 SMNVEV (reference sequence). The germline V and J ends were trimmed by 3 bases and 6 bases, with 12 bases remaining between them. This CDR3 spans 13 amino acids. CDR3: CASSFFISGEQYF. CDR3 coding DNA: TGTGCCAGCAGTTTTTTCATTTCGGGCGAGCAGTACTTC.

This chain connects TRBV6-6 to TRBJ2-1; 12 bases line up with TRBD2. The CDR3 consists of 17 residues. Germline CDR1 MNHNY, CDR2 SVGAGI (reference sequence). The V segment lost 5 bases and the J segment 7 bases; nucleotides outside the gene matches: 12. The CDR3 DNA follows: TGTGCCAGCAGTGATGAAGCTAGCGGGGGGGCAGGAAATGAGCAGTTCTTC. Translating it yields CASSDEASGGAGNEQFF.

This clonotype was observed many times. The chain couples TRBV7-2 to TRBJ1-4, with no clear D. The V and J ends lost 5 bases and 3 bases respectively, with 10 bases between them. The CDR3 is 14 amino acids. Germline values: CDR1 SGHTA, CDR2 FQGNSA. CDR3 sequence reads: CASSPNGPNEKLFF. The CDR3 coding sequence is TGTGCCAGCAGCCCCAACGGGCCTAATGAAAAACTGTTTTTT.

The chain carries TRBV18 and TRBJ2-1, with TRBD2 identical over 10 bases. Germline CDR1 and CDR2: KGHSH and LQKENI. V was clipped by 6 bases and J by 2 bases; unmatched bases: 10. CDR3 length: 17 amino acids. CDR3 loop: CASSPRLAGIPYNEQFF. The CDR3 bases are TGTGCCAGCTCTCCGAGACTAGCGGGTATCCCCTACAATGAGCAGTTCTTC.

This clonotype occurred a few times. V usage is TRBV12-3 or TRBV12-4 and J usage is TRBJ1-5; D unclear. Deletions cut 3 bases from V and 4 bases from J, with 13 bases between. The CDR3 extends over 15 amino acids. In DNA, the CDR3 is TGTGCCAGCAGTTTGAGATTAGGGAGGAATCAGCCCCAGCATTTT. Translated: CASSLRLGRNQPQHF.

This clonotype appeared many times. CDR3 amino acids: CSASGPGTGGDYNEQFF. CDR3 nucleotide sequence: TGCAGTGCTAGCGGTCCAGGGACAGGGGGCGACTACAATGAGCAGTTCTTC. This sequence joins TRBV20-1 and TRBJ2-1; TRBD1 matches 12 bases. Germline V CDR1 and CDR2: DFQATT, SNEGSKA (reference sequence). Unmatched junction bases numbered 9, after V lost 3 bases and J lost 3 bases. The CDR3 spans 17 residues.

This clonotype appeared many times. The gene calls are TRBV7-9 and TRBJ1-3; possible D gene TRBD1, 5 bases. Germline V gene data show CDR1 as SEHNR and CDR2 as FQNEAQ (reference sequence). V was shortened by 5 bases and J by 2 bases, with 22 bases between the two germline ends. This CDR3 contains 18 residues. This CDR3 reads CASSPRQLPRQPGNTIYF. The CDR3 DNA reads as TGTGCCAGCAGCCCGAGACAGCTACCGCGGCAACCTGGAAACACCATATATTTT.

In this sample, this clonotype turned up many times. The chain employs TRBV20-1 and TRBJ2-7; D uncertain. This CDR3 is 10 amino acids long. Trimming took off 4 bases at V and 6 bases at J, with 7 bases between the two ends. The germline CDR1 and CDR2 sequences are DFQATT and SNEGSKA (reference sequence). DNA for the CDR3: TGCAGTGCTACTTGGGGCGAGCAGTACTTC. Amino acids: CSATWGEQYF.

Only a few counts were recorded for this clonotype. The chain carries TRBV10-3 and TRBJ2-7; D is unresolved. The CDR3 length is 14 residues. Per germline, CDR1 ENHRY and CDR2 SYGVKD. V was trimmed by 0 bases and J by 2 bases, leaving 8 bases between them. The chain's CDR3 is CAISESGNTYEQYF. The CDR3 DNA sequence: TGTGCCATCAGTGAGTCGGGGAATACCTACGAGCAGTACTTC.

The CDR3 DNA sequence: TGTGCCAGTAGTCCATGGGACAGGGGGCGAGAAAAACTGTTTTTT. Protein product: CASSPWDRGREKLFF. The chain couples TRBV19 to TRBJ1-4, with 12 nucleotides matching TRBD1. With 5 bases clipped from V and 8 bases from J, the junction kept 6 bases outside the gene matches. This CDR3 spans 15 amino acids. From germline, CDR1 is LNHDA and CDR2 SQIVND (reference sequence).

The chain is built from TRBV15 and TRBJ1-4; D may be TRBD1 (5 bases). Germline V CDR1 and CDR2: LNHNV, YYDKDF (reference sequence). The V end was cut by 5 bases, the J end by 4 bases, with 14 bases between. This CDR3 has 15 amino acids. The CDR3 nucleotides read TGTGCCACCAGCGCCAGTAAAGGGGTTAATGAAAAACTGTTTTTT. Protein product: CATSASKGVNEKLFF.

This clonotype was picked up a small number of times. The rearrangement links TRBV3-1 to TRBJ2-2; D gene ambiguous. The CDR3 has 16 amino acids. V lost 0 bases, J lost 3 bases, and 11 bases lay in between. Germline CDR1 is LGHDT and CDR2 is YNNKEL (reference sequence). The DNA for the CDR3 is TGTGCCAGCAGCCAAGAAATAATGCCCGACACCGGGGAGCTGTTTTTT. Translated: CASSQEIMPDTGELFF.

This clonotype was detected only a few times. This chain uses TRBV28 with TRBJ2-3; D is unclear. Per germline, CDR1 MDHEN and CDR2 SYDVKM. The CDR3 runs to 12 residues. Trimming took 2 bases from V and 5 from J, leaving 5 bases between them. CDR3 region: CASSLRIDTQYF. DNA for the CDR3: TGTGCCAGCAGTTTAAGAATAGATACGCAGTATTTT.

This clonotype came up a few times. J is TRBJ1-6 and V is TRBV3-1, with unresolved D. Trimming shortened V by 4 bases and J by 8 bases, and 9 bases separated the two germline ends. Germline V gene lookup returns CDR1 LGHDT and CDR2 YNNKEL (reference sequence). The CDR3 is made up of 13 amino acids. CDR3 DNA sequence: TGTGCCAGCAGCCCGGAAGATCATTCACCCCTCCACTTT. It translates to CASSPEDHSPLHF.

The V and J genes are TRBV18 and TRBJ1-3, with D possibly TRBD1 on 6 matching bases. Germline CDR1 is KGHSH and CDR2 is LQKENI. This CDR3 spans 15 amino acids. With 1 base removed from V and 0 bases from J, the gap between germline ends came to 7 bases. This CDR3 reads CASSPRTDSGNTIYF. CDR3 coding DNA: TGTGCCAGCTCACCACGGACAGACTCTGGAAACACCATATATTTT.

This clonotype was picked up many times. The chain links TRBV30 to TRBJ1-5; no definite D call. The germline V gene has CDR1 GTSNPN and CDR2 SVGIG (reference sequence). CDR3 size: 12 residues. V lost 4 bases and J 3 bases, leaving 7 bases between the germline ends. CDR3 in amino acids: CAWKAPNQPQHF. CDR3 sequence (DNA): TGTGCCTGGAAGGCCCCCAATCAGCCCCAGCATTTT.

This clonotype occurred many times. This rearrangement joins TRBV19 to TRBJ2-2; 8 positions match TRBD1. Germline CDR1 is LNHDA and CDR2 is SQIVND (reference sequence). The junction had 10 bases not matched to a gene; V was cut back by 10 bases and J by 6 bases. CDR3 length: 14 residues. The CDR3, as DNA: TGTGCCATTGGACAGGGATCCAAGCCCGGGGAGCTGTTTTTT. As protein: CAIGQGSKPGELFF.

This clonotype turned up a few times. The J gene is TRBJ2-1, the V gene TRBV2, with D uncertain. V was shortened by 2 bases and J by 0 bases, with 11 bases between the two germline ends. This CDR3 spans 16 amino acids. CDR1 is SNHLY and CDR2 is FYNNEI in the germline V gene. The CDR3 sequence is CASSESGRSSYNEQFF. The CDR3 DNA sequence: TGTGCCAGCAGTGAATCTGGCAGGAGCTCCTACAATGAGCAGTTCTTC.

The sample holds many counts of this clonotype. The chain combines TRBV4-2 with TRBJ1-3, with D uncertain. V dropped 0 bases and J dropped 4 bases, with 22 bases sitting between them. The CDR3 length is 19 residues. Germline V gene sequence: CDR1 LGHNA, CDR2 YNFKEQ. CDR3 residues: CASSQDLSSARQGGNTIYF. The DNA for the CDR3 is TGTGCCAGCAGCCAAGATCTGAGTAGTGCGCGGCAAGGCGGAAACACCATATATTTT.

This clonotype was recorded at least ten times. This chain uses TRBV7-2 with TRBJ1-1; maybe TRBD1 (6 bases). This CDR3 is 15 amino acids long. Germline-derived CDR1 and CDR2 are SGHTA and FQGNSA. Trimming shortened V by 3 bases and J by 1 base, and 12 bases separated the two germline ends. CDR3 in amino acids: CASSFTGNTNTEAFF. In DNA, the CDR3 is TGTGCCAGCAGCTTCACAGGGAACACGAACACTGAAGCTTTCTTT.

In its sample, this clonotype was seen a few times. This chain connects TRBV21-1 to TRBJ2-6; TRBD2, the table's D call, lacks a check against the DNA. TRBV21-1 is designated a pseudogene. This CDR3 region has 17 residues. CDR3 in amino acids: CASSKQRGKSGANVLTF. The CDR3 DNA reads TGTGCCAGCAGCAAACAGCGGGGGAAGTCGGGGGCCAACGTCCTGACTTTC.

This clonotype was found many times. CDR3 nucleotide sequence: TGTGCCAGCAGCTTACACCACTCTGGAAACACCATATATTTT. Translating it yields CASSLHHSGNTIYF. This chain links TRBV7-2 with TRBJ1-3; unclear D gene. The CDR3 length is 14 residues. Per germline, CDR1 SGHTA and CDR2 FQGNSA. V was clipped by 2 bases and J by 0 bases, with 5 bases between them. The entire variable domain, with the rest obtained from reference TRBV7-2 and TRBJ1-3, is as follows: GAGVSQSPSNKVTEKGKDVELRCDPISGHTALYWYRQSLGQGLEFLIYFQGNSAPDKSGLPSDRFSAERTGGSVSTLTIQRTQQEDSAVYLCASSLHHSGNTIYFGEGSWLTVV.

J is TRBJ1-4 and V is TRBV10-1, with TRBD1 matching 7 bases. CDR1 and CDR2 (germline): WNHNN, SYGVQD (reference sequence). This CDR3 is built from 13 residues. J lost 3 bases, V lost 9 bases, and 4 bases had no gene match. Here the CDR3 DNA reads TGCGCCAGTCAAGACAGGGCTAATGAAAAACTGTTTTTT. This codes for CASQDRANEKLFF.

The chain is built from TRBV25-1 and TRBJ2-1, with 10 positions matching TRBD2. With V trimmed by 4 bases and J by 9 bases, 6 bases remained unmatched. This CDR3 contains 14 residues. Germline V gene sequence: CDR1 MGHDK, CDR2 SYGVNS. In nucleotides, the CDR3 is TGTGCCAGCAGTGGCCCAAAGCGGGGGGGTGAGCAGTTCTTC. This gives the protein CASSGPKRGGEQFF.

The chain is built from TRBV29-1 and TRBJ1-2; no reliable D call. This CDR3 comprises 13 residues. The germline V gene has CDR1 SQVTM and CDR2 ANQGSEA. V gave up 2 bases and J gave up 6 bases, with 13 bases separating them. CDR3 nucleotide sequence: TGCAGCGTTGAACTCGGAGCCTCTAATGGCTACACCTTC. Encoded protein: CSVELGASNGYTF.

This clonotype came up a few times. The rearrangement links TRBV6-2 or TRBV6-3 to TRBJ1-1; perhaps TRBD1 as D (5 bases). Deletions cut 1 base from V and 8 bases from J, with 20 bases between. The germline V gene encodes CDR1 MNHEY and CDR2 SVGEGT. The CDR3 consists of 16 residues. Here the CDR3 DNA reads TGTGCCAGCAGTTACTTCTTGTCGGCCGGGGCTTCGGAAGCTTTCTTT. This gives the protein CASSYFLSAGASEAFF.

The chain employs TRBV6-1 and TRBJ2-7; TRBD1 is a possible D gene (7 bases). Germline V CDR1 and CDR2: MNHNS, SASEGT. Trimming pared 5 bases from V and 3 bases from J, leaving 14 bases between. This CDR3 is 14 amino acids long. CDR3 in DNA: TGTGCCAGCAGTTTTCAGGGGGGAGGCTACGAGCAGTACTTC. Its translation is CASSFQGGGYEQYF.

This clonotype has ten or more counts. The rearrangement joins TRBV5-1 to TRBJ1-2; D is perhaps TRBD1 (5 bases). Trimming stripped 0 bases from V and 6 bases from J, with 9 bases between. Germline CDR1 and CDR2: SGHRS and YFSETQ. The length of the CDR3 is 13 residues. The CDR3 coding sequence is TGCGCCAGCAGCTTGGGAAGGGGAGATGGCTACACCTTC. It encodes CASSLGRGDGYTF.

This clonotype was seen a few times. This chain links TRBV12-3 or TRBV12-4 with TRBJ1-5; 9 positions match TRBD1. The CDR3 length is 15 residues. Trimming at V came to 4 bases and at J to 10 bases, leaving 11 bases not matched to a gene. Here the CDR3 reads CASSSGQGRMGPQHF. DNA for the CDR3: TGTGCCAGCAGTTCGGGACAGGGTAGGATGGGACCCCAGCATTTT.

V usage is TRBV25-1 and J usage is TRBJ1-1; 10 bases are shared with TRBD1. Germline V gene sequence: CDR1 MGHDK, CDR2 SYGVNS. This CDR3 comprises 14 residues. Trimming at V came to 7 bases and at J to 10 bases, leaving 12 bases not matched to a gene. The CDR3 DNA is TGTGCCAGCAATATGGGGACAGGGGTCTTCGGAGCTTTCTTT. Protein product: CASNMGTGVFGAFF. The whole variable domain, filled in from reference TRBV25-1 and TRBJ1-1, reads EADIYQTPRYLVIGTGKKITLECSQTMGHDKMYWYQQDPGMELHLIHYSYGVNSTEKGDLSSESTVSRIRTEHFPLTLESARPSHTSQYLCASNMGTGVFGAFFGQGTRLTVV.